This T cell receptor beta chain was recovered during a study of T cell changes during pregnancy in multiple sclerosis. TCRdb's table, derived via immunoSEQ multiplex PCR, lists solely in-frame clones and lacks some. The data contain 60,000 to 75,000 clones, over 85% of them singletons. The V and J ends lost 6 bases and 0 bases respectively, with 18 bases between them. The CDR3 sequence is 17 residues long. CDR1 and CDR2 (germline): MGHDK, SYGVNS. This receptor was obtained from a female donor with multiple sclerosis, enrolled in a pregnancy study. The sample was peripheral blood, taken in the second trimester of pregnancy. This sequence joins TRBV25-1 and TRBJ1-3; possible D gene TRBD1, 6 bases. This CDR3 is CASRETTAGVSGNTIYF. CDR3 bases: TGTGCCAGCAGGGAGACCACTGCAGGGGTCTCTGGAAACACCATATATTTT.